A single sample gave rise to the 16 T cell receptor beta chains below, sequenced in a study of a mutant IDH1 vaccine in newly diagnosed glioma. Time point given: baseline, week 1 (first vaccination visit). Treatment noted: pre-vaccination baseline after standard-of-care therapy. The data were produced by immunoSEQ multiplex PCR, yet TCRdb's version contains in-frame clones alone and is incomplete. Of 80,000 to 100,000 clones listed, roughly 75% are singletons. The material sequenced was PBMCs, taken from a glioma patient treated with radiotherapy, temozolomide or both. The receptors originated from a man aged 35-49 years with glioma.

This clone was seen once. The V gene is TRBV29-1, the J gene TRBJ1-2; 7 nucleotides match TRBD1. The CDR3 is 15 amino acids. The germline CDR1 and CDR2 sequences are SQVTM and ANQGSEA. J was trimmed by 0 bases and V by 7 bases; bases with no gene match: 11. The chain's CDR3 is CSAGGGPPTNYGYTF. The CDR3 DNA reads as TGCAGCGCCGGAGGGGGCCCCCCGACTAACTATGGCTACACCTTC.

The V call is TRBV4-2, the J call TRBJ2-3; perhaps TRBD2 as D (7 bases). Looked up from germline, CDR1 is LGHNA and CDR2 is YNFKEQ. This CDR3 spans 15 amino acids. Between the trimmed V and J ends, which lost 7 bases and 2 bases, there was a span of 16 bases. CDR3 DNA sequence: TGTGCCAGCACAATGGCGGGGGCCCTCACAGATACGCAGTATTTT. The encoded protein is CASTMAGALTDTQYF.

The chain links TRBV4-3 to TRBJ2-3, with a possible D match to TRBD1 (5 bases). This CDR3 region has 13 residues. Germline V gives CDR1 LGHNA, CDR2 YSLEER. The germline V and J ends were trimmed by 0 bases and 5 bases, with 6 bases remaining between them. The CDR3 bases are TGCGCCAGCAGCCAAGAAGGGGAAGATACGCAGTATTTT. The encoded protein is CASSQEGEDTQYF.

The chain carries TRBV9 and TRBJ2-2, with 7 positions matching TRBD1. Germline lookup yields CDR1 SGDLS and CDR2 YYNGEE. The CDR3 is 15 residues long. The V gene end was trimmed by 4 bases and the J gene end by 4 bases; junction bases not matched to a gene: 7. As DNA, the CDR3 is TGTGCCAGCAGCCCCAGGACAGGCACCACCGGGGAGCTGTTTTTT. It encodes CASSPRTGTTGELFF. Combining the CDR3 with reference TRBV9 and TRBJ2-2 gives the whole variable domain DSGVTQTPKHLITATGQRVTLRCSPRSGDLSVYWYQQSLDQGLQFLIQYYNGEERAKGNILERFSAQQFPDLHSELNLSSLELGDSALYFCASSPRTGTTGELFFGEGSRLTVL.

This clone is medium-sized. The chain has TRBV4-2 and TRBJ2-7, with 7 bases identical to TRBD1. The V gene end was trimmed by 4 bases and the J gene end by 3 bases; junction bases not matched to a gene: 9. CDR3 length: 15 amino acids. Germline loops: CDR1 LGHNA, CDR2 YNFKEQ. The chain's CDR3 is CASSPEGQGVYEQYF. The CDR3 DNA follows: TGTGCCAGCAGCCCAGAGGGGCAGGGGGTCTACGAGCAGTACTTC.

The rearrangement joins TRBV7-2 to TRBJ2-7; unclear D gene. V was trimmed by 1 base and J by 3 bases, leaving 10 bases between them. The CDR3 sequence is 14 residues long. CDR1 SGHTA and CDR2 FQGNSA come from the germline V gene. CDR3 protein: CASSLGGTGYEQYF. In nucleotides, the CDR3 is TGTGCCAGCAGCTTAGGGGGTACCGGCTACGAGCAGTACTTC.

In this sample, this clone turned up a few times. The genes are TRBV5-1 and TRBJ1-1; D remains unclear. CDR3 length: 14 amino acids. Trimming took off 4 bases at V and 0 bases at J, with 10 bases between the two ends. CDR1 and CDR2 from the germline V gene are SGHRS and YFSETQ. In DNA form, the CDR3 reads TGCGCCAGCAGCCCCTGGACCGTGAACACTGAAGCTTTCTTT. It is translated as CASSPWTVNTEAFF. The full variable domain, its missing parts supplied by reference TRBV5-1 and TRBJ1-1, is KAGVTQTPRYLIKTRGQQVTLSCSPISGHRSVSWYQQTPGQGLQFLFEYFSETQRNKGNFPGRFSGRQFSNSRSEMNVSTLELGDSALYLCASSPWTVNTEAFFGQGTRLTVV.

The V and J genes are TRBV6-5 and TRBJ2-7; no clear D. The CDR3 covers 15 residues. The V end lost 2 bases, the J end lost 0 bases, and 11 bases lay between the germline ends. CDR1 is MNHEY, CDR2 SVGAGI, per germline. The CDR3 reads CASSYGPRSSYEQYF. CDR3 DNA: TGTGCCAGCAGTTACGGACCGAGAAGCTCCTACGAGCAGTACTTC.

The gene calls are TRBV4-2 and TRBJ2-1; 12 bases fit TRBD2. This CDR3 has 17 amino acids. Germline loops: CDR1 LGHNA, CDR2 YNFKEQ. Trimming removed 1 base from V and 10 bases from J; junction bases left unmatched: 11. CDR3 nucleotides: TGTGCCAGCAGCCAAGGTCGGGCTAGCGGGGGGGATGGGGAGCAGTTCTTC. Amino acids: CASSQGRASGGDGEQFF.

The chain links TRBV7-9 to TRBJ2-3; D uncertain. CDR1 and CDR2 (germline): SEHNR, FQNEAQ (reference sequence). The V and J ends lost 4 bases and 2 bases respectively, with 1 base between them. The CDR3 is made up of 11 amino acids. This CDR3 is CASSSTDTQYF. CDR3 sequence (DNA): TGTGCCAGCAGCTCCACAGATACGCAGTATTTT.

The chain couples TRBV6-1 to TRBJ2-3, with D unresolved. V was trimmed by 1 base and J by 2 bases, leaving 7 bases between them. The CDR3 covers 14 residues. From germline, CDR1 is MNHNS and CDR2 SASEGT. CDR3 bases: TGTGCCAGCAGTGAAGGACTGTCCACAGATACGCAGTATTTT. Amino acid sequence: CASSEGLSTDTQYF.

The gene calls are TRBV28 and TRBJ1-5; D is uncertain. Germline loops: CDR1 MDHEN, CDR2 SYDVKM. This CDR3 is 13 amino acids long. V was trimmed by 3 bases and J by 6 bases, leaving 9 bases between them. In DNA form, the CDR3 reads TGTGCCAGCAGTTTGGTATCAGGTCAGCCCCAGCATTTT. The encoded protein is CASSLVSGQPQHF.

This chain joins TRBV4-3 and TRBJ2-7; 9 positions agree with TRBD2. The germline gives CDR1 LGHNA, CDR2 YSLEER. V lost 6 bases, J lost 5 bases, and 11 bases stayed unmatched. The CDR3 totals 15 residues. The CDR3 region has the DNA TGCGCCAGCAGTGTCGGGACTAGCTTAGTCCACGAGCAGTACTTC. Protein: CASSVGTSLVHEQYF.

A word on this clone: Other nucleotide sequences from this sample produce the same CDR3. The rearrangement links TRBV7-2 to TRBJ2-1; D is unclear. The CDR3 length is 12 residues. V lost 5 bases and J 5 bases, leaving 7 bases between the germline ends. Per germline, CDR1 SGHTA and CDR2 FQGNSA. Here the CDR3 reads CASSRPNNEQFF. The CDR3 bases are TGTGCCAGCAGCCGCCCCAACAATGAGCAGTTCTTC.

CDR3 in amino acids: CASSLSSGPNYGYTF. CDR3 nucleotides: TGTGCCAGCAGCTTGTCGTCGGGTCCTAACTATGGCTACACCTTC. V and J are TRBV5-6 and TRBJ1-2; no definite D call. Between the trimmed V and J ends, which lost 1 base and 0 bases, there was a span of 10 bases. CDR3 length: 15 residues. Germline V gene sequence: CDR1 SGHDT, CDR2 YYEEEE.

V usage is TRBV28 and J usage is TRBJ2-7; TRBD1 might be the D (6 bases). CDR3 size: 15 residues. V lost 2 bases and J 0 bases, leaving 11 bases between the germline ends. Germline CDR1 is MDHEN and CDR2 is SYDVKM. In DNA form, the CDR3 reads TGTGCCAGCAGTTTAGTCGGACAGACCTCCTACGAGCAGTACTTC. It encodes CASSLVGQTSYEQYF.